The sequence of this TCR beta chain was determined in a study of blood T cells in healthy people across ages. Findings and caveats of the study: Diversity of TCR beta correlated strongly with naive T cell percentage.

Alongside a J-beta primer mix, a sample-barcoded 5' primer served in a second PCR lasting about 7 to 11 cycles. Each of the cDNA molecules was tagged by a template-switch adaptor with 12 random nucleotides. TCRdb re-analysed the 5' RACE reads in MiXCR, keeping a single row per CDR3 protein. The table records 780,000 or so distinct CDR3 sequences, roughly 50% of them present only once. The sample providers were healthy Caucasian people from Russia, aged roughly 6 to 90. Researchers report isolating at least 7 million PBMCs per sample. Comments on this clonotype: No antigen is known for it.

What was sequenced was blood. This sequence was found in a man in his forties in good health.

DNA of the CDR3: TGTGCCAGCAGCCGGTCGACAGGGAAGCTGACCGGGGAGCTGTTTTTT. Its protein is CASSRSTGKLTGELFF. The rearrangement uses TRBV21-1 and TRBJ2-2; the DNA was not used to check the table's D call, TRBD1. TRBV21-1 has pseudogene status. The CDR3 totals 16 residues.